One sample yielded the 12 T cell receptor beta chains listed below, sequenced in a study of blood T cell repertoires in COVID-19. Sequencing was performed with immunoSEQ multiplex PCR; in TCRdb, only in-frame clones are kept and a portion is missing. The top ten hold 2.5% of the sample, which has tens of thousands of clones, roughly 88% seen once. The specimen sequenced was peripheral blood. Receptor source: a human donor in a cohort sampled during active COVID-19.

The V gene is TRBV7-2, the J gene TRBJ2-2; D ambiguous. Trimming took off 2 bases at V and 4 bases at J, with 5 bases between the two ends. The CDR3 consists of 13 residues. Germline V lookup: CDR1 SGHTA, CDR2 FQGNSA. CDR3 protein: CASSLISTGELFF. Written as DNA, the CDR3 is TGTGCCAGCAGCTTAATTAGCACCGGGGAGCTGTTTTTT.

In this sample, this clone turned up once. The chain recombines TRBV4-1 with TRBJ2-5; 7 bases map to TRBD2. The CDR3 is 17 residues long. Per the germline V gene, CDR1 is MGHRA and CDR2 is YSYEKL. Germline trimming cut 1 base from V and 3 bases from J; bases unmatched to any gene: 11. This CDR3 is CASSQVRTGTKKETQYF. The DNA of the CDR3 is TGCGCCAGCAGCCAAGTCAGGACCGGGACTAAGAAAGAGACCCAGTACTTC.

V gene TRBV19 combines with J gene TRBJ2-7, with a weak D call TRBD2 (6 bases). Germline-derived CDR1 and CDR2 are LNHDA and SQIVND (reference sequence). The CDR3 has 14 amino acids. The V gene lost 6 bases and the J gene lost 5 bases, with 17 bases spanning the gap. This chain's CDR3 is CASSPSAGSHEQYF. The CDR3 bases are TGTGCCAGTAGCCCTAGTGCGGGATCCCACGAGCAGTACTTC.

This clone came up a few times. V gene TRBV6-2 or TRBV6-3 combines with J gene TRBJ1-1, with a tentative D call TRBD1 (6 bases). This CDR3 has 12 amino acids. Germline CDR1 reads MNHEY; CDR2 reads SVGEGT. The V and J ends lost 5 bases and 9 bases respectively, with 13 bases between them. Written as DNA, the CDR3 is TGTGCCAGCAGTACAGGGCAGGGTAAAGCTTTCTTT. Translated: CASSTGQGKAFF.

J is TRBJ2-4 and V is TRBV19, with D maybe TRBD2 (6 bases). There are 19 residues in the CDR3. The ends were cut back, 1 base at V and 0 bases at J, with 19 bases in the middle. CDR1 and CDR2 from the germline V gene are LNHDA and SQIVND (reference sequence). The CDR3 DNA reads as TGTGCCAGTAGTATAGGCGTGGCGAAGGGAGGACTAGCCAAAAACATTCAGTACTTC. It codes for CASSIGVAKGGLAKNIQYF.

The chain uses TRBV30 and TRBJ2-7; TRBD2 agrees at 7 bases. CDR1 GTSNPN and CDR2 SVGIG come from the germline V gene (reference sequence). V lost 2 bases to trimming and J lost 3 bases; unmatched junction nucleotides: 7. The CDR3 covers 14 residues. This CDR3 is CAWSISSGRYEQYF. The CDR3 DNA follows: TGTGCCTGGAGTATTTCTAGCGGCCGCTACGAGCAGTACTTC.

V is TRBV29-1 and J is TRBJ2-7; D remains unclear. Trimming took off 5 bases at V and 1 base at J, with 12 bases between the two ends. The CDR3 runs to 13 residues. Germline V gene data show CDR1 as SQVTM and CDR2 as ANQGSEA. Here the CDR3 reads CSVLPAKSYEQYF. CDR3 nucleotides: TGCAGCGTTCTCCCAGCGAAGTCCTACGAGCAGTACTTC.

The genes are TRBV15 and TRBJ2-3; possible D gene TRBD2, 5 bases. The germline CDR1 and CDR2 sequences are LNHNV and YYDKDF (reference sequence). The CDR3 is made up of 18 amino acids. Between the trimmed V and J ends, which lost 0 bases and 0 bases, there was a span of 16 bases. The CDR3 here is CATSREFGLAKSTDTQYF. CDR3 DNA sequence: TGTGCCACCAGCAGAGAATTCGGACTGGCGAAGAGCACAGATACGCAGTATTTT.

The chain couples TRBV5-1 to TRBJ2-1, with 7 bases matching TRBD2. Germline CDR1 is SGHRS and CDR2 is YFSETQ. The CDR3 consists of 14 residues. Unmatched junction bases numbered 7, after V lost 2 bases and J lost 8 bases. This CDR3 is CASSLPTSRDEQFF. The CDR3, as DNA: TGCGCCAGCAGCTTACCGACTAGCCGCGATGAGCAGTTCTTC. Complete variable domain (other parts from reference TRBV5-1 and TRBJ2-1): KAGVTQTPRYLIKTRGQQVTLSCSPISGHRSVSWYQQTPGQGLQFLFEYFSETQRNKGNFPGRFSGRQFSNSRSEMNVSTLELGDSALYLCASSLPTSRDEQFFGPGTRLTVL.

The chain links TRBV7-2 to TRBJ2-5; a possible D gene is TRBD2 (6 bases). This CDR3 is 15 amino acids long. CDR1 is SGHTA, CDR2 FQGNSA, per germline. V was shortened by 2 bases and J by 4 bases, with 14 bases between the two germline ends. CDR3 DNA: TGTGCCAGCAGCTTACTTCCTAGCGTCGGAGAGACCCAGTACTTC. Translation gives CASSLLPSVGETQYF.

V usage is TRBV6-1 and J usage is TRBJ1-6; tentative D call: TRBD1 (5 bases). Trimming cost V 4 bases and J 4 bases, with 14 bases left between them. This CDR3 has 16 residues. Germline CDR1 MNHNS, CDR2 SASEGT. The CDR3 bases are TGTGCCAGCAGTGTATACCGACAGCCTTATAATTCACCCCTCCACTTT. This gives the protein CASSVYRQPYNSPLHF.

The chain combines TRBV7-8 with TRBJ1-4, with 8 bases aligning to TRBD1. CDR1 and CDR2 from the germline V gene are SGHVS and FQNEAQ. There are 13 residues in the CDR3. Trimming took 1 base from V and 17 from J; bases not matched to a gene: 9. CDR3 protein: CASSLGKDRDSFF. The CDR3 nucleotides read TGTGCCAGCAGCTTAGGGAAGGACAGGGACTCTTTTTTT. The full variable domain, rest sourced from reference TRBV7-8 and TRBJ1-4, is GAGVSQSPRYKVAKRGQDVALRCDPISGHVSLFWYQQALGQGPEFLTYFQNEAQLDKSGLPSDRFFAERPEGSVSTLKIQRTQQEDSAVYLCASSLGKDRDSFFGSGTQLSVL.